A selection of T cell receptor beta chains follows, all from one sample in a study of cytomegalovirus exposure and HLA in healthy donors. Generated by immunoSEQ multiplex PCR, the TCRdb table keeps only in-frame clones and is missing some. The profile shows around 200,000 clones, about 80% of them singletons. The specimen sequenced was PBMCs. The receptors stem from a woman aged 50 to 65 in good health and CMV-seropositive. The CDR3 runs from the conserved cysteine through the conserved F or W. The order of the fields is clone size, J gene, V gene, D gene, CDR3 DNA, CDR3 protein. D genes are given only for firm matches. Clone size is shown for a subset of rows, as once, few, many or a class of expanded clone.

size: once; J: TRBJ2-2; V: TRBV23-1; D: .; DNA: TGCGCCAGCAGTCCCCCCGGGGGGCGGGTAGACACCGGGGAGCTGTTTTTT; CDR3: CASSPPGGRVDTGELFF
size: .; J: TRBJ2-7; V: TRBV7-9; D: .; DNA: TGTGCCAGCAGCTCCCCAAGGGAGGACTACGAGCAGTACTTC; CDR3: CASSSPREDYEQYF
size: .; J: TRBJ1-2; V: TRBV6-5; D: .; DNA: TGTGCCAGCAGTTACTCCACAGGTTCTGGCTACACCTTC; CDR3: CASSYSTGSGYTF
size: .; J: TRBJ1-1; V: TRBV7-2; D: TRBD1; DNA: TGTGCCAGCAGCCGACGGACAGGGGATGAAGCTTTCTTT; CDR3: CASSRRTGDEAFF
size: .; J: TRBJ2-7; V: TRBV28; D: TRBD1; DNA: TGTGCCAGCAGTTCATCCGGGACAGGACCATCCTACGAGCAGTACTTC; CDR3: CASSSSGTGPSYEQYF
size: .; J: TRBJ2-3; V: TRBV5-3; D: .; DNA: TGTGCCAGAAGTTGTACGGAGGGGGGGCCCACAGATACGCAGTATTTT; CDR3: CARSCTEGGPTDTQYF
size: once; J: TRBJ2-7; V: TRBV29-1; D: .; DNA: TGCAGCGTTGGACAAGCCTACGAGCAGTACTTC; CDR3: CSVGQAYEQYF
size: .; J: TRBJ2-5; V: TRBV4-2; D: .; DNA: TGTGCCAGCAGCCAAGAGGCGGTTAGGGAGCAGTACTTC; CDR3: CASSQEAVREQYF
size: .; J: TRBJ1-5; V: TRBV6-6; D: .; DNA: TGTGCCAGCAGAGAATATCAAGGGGGTTATAATCAGCCCCAGCATTTT; CDR3: CASREYQGGYNQPQHF
size: .; J: TRBJ2-3; V: TRBV6-1; D: .; DNA: TGTGCCAGCAGTGAAGGTCCGGCAGATACGCAGTATTTT; CDR3: CASSEGPADTQYF
size: .; J: TRBJ1-5; V: TRBV6-1; D: TRBD1; DNA: TGTGCCAGCAGCCGACCGGGACAGGGATATCAGCCCCAGCATTTT; CDR3: CASSRPGQGYQPQHF
size: .; J: TRBJ1-5; V: TRBV6-6; D: .; DNA: TGTGCCAGCAGCTGGACAGCAGATAGCAATCAGCCCCAGCATTTT; CDR3: CASSWTADSNQPQHF
size: .; J: TRBJ1-2; V: TRBV6-1; D: .; DNA: TGTGCCAGCAGACACATATACAGGGAGGGCTATGGCTACACCTTC; CDR3: CASRHIYREGYGYTF
size: few; J: TRBJ2-3; V: TRBV5-1; D: .; DNA: TGCGCCAGCAGCTTGGGAAGGTTCGGGGACACTAGCACAGATACGCAGTATTTT; CDR3: CASSLGRFGDTSTDTQYF
size: .; J: TRBJ1-5; V: TRBV28; D: .; DNA: TGTGCCAGCAGTTTATCACTCGATCAGCCCCAGCATTTT; CDR3: CASSLSLDQPQHF
size: .; J: TRBJ2-7; V: TRBV7-6; D: TRBD1; DNA: TGTGCCAGCAGCTTAGGAAGGGGGCGAGGTCCTGTCCACGAGCAGTACTTC; CDR3: CASSLGRGRGPVHEQYF
size: .; J: TRBJ1-6; V: TRBV30; D: .; DNA: TGTGCCTGGACCCCCGGGGGTGATTCACCCCTCCACTTT; CDR3: CAWTPGGDSPLHF
size: few; J: TRBJ1-5; V: TRBV5-6; D: TRBD1; DNA: TGTGCCAGCAGCACGGGCGGGACAGATGATCAGCCCCAGCATTTT; CDR3: CASSTGGTDDQPQHF
size: .; J: TRBJ1-2; V: TRBV4-2; D: .; DNA: TGTGCCAGCAGCCAAGATTCGGGCACGACAGCTAACTATGGCTACACCTTC; CDR3: CASSQDSGTTANYGYTF
size: .; J: TRBJ1-3; V: TRBV30; D: .; DNA: TGTGCCTGGAGCCTACCCCGACAGGAGTCTTTTTCTTCTGGAAACACCATATATTTT; CDR3: CAWSLPRQESFSSGNTIYF
size: .; J: TRBJ2-5; V: TRBV5-4; D: .; DNA: TGTGCCACCGGACCTGACGGGACACAAGAGACCCAGTACTTC; CDR3: CATGPDGTQETQYF
size: once; J: TRBJ1-2; V: TRBV5-5; D: TRBD1; DNA: TGTGCCAGCAGCACCGGACAGGTCTATGGCTACACCTTC; CDR3: CASSTGQVYGYTF
size: .; J: TRBJ2-2; V: TRBV28; D: TRBD1; DNA: TGTGCCAGCAGACCCGGGACAGGGAGCACCGGGGAGCTGTTTTTT; CDR3: CASRPGTGSTGELFF
size: .; J: TRBJ2-6; V: TRBV28; D: .; DNA: TGTGCCAGCACAGCGGCATCCTCTGGGGCCAACGTCCTGACTTTC; CDR3: CASTAASSGANVLTF
size: .; J: TRBJ2-5; V: TRBV11-3; D: TRBD1; DNA: TGTGCCAGCAGCTTAGGACAGGGGGCGGCCCAAGAGACCCAGTACTTC; CDR3: CASSLGQGAAQETQYF
size: once; J: TRBJ2-5; V: TRBV7-3; D: .; DNA: TGTGCCAGCAGCTTATCAGGGTCCGGAGAGGCCCAGTACTTC; CDR3: CASSLSGSGEAQYF
size: .; J: TRBJ2-4; V: TRBV7-9; D: TRBD2; DNA: TGTGCCAGCAGCTTAGGGGGGACTAGGTCCAAAAACATTCAGTACTTC; CDR3: CASSLGGTRSKNIQYF
size: .; J: TRBJ2-7; V: TRBV28; D: .; DNA: TGTGCCAGCAGCAGGGTACGGGAGTCCTACGAGCAGTACTTC; CDR3: CASSRVRESYEQYF